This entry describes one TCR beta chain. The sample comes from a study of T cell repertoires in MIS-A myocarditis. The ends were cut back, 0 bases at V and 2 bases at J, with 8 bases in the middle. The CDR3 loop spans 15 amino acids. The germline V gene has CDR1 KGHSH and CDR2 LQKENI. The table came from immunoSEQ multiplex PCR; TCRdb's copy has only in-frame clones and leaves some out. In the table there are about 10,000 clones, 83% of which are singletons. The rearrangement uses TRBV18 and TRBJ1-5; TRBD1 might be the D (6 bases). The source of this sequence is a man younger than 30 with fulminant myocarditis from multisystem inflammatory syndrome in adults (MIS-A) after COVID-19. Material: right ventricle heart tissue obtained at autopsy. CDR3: CASSPPRQGNQPQHF. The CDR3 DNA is TGTGCCAGCTCACCACCGCGACAGGGCAATCAGCCCCAGCATTTT.